These 26 T cell receptor beta chains were all obtained from the same sample, sequenced in a study of post-analysis software for immune sequencing data. Whole-study results and caveats: Controls showed lower frequencies than patients for a few TRBV segments, and TRBV5-6, TRBV5-1 and TRBV20-1 were among these.

The TCR beta cDNA libraries carried unique molecular identifiers. TCRdb reanalysed the PCR reads using MiXCR and keeps one entry per CDR3 protein. The sample carries hundreds of thousands of distinct CDR3 sequences, 25% to 30% recorded once. What these receptors recognize is not known. The specimen was blood. The source of these receptors is a girl aged 10-17 years with multiple sclerosis.

The V and J genes are TRBV5-1 and TRBJ1-2; 11 positions match TRBD1. Per the germline V gene, CDR1 is SGHRS and CDR2 is YFSETQ. V lost 3 bases, J lost 4 bases, and 5 bases stayed unmatched. The CDR3 has 15 residues. CDR3 DNA sequence: TGCGCCAGCAGCTCGGGACAGGGGGATCTCTATGGCTACACCTTC. Translated: CASSSGQGDLYGYTF.

V gene TRBV14 combines with J gene TRBJ2-3; 7 positions agree with TRBD2. CDR1 is SGHDN, CDR2 FVKESK, per germline. The ends lost 0 bases at V and 5 bases at J; junction bases unmatched: 2. This CDR3 is 14 amino acids long. The CDR3 loop is CASSQDGGEDTQYF. The CDR3 region has the DNA TGTGCCAGCAGCCAAGATGGGGGGGAAGATACGCAGTATTTT.

This clonotype showed up just a few times. V usage is TRBV27 and J usage is TRBJ2-6; D uncertain. Germline V gene data show CDR1 as MNHEY and CDR2 as SMNVEV (reference sequence). The ends were cut back, 6 bases at V and 0 bases at J, with 15 bases in the middle. This CDR3 contains 17 residues. CDR3 protein: CASRGPGGSSGANVLTF. Here the CDR3 DNA reads TGTGCCAGCAGAGGCCCAGGTGGAAGCTCTGGGGCCAACGTCCTGACTTTC.

This chain links TRBV7-2 with TRBJ2-4; D possibly matches TRBD1 or TRBD2 (6 bases each). The V end lost 6 bases, the J end lost 1 base, and 16 bases lay between the germline ends. Germline V gene sequence: CDR1 SGHTA, CDR2 FQGNSA. The CDR3 is 16 residues long. CDR3 in amino acids: CASRTGGTGAKNIQYF. DNA of the CDR3: TGTGCCAGCAGAACCGGGGGCACCGGGGCCAAAAACATTCAGTACTTC.

The V gene is TRBV19, the J gene TRBJ1-5; perhaps TRBD1 as D (6 bases). V lost 6 bases and J lost 9, with 21 bases in between. CDR1 and CDR2 from the germline V gene are LNHDA and SQIVND (reference sequence). This CDR3 spans 15 amino acids. Written as DNA, the CDR3 is TGTGCCAGTAGCCCCACTACAGGGCCCCAATGGCCCCAGCATTTT. The encoded protein is CASSPTTGPQWPQHF.

Points on this clonotype: The junction and the germline gene differ at one end; a read error may be behind it. The chain has TRBV7-9 and TRBJ1-6; D gene unclear. Germline V gene data show CDR1 as SEHNR and CDR2 as FQNEAQ (reference sequence). The length of the CDR3 is 17 residues. The DNA for the CDR3 is TGTGCCAGCAGCTTTGATCCGGCAGCGTCATATAATTCACCCCCCCACTTT. As protein: CASSFDPAASYNSPPHF.

The chain is built from TRBV9 and TRBJ2-1; D not resolved. Trimming removed 0 bases from V and 2 bases from J, with 9 bases in between. This CDR3 contains 15 residues. From germline, CDR1 is SGDLS and CDR2 YYNGEE. The CDR3: CASSVVAAPYNEQFF. The DNA of the CDR3 is TGTGCCAGCAGCGTAGTGGCGGCACCCTACAATGAGCAGTTCTTC. Combining the CDR3 with reference TRBV9 and TRBJ2-1 gives the whole variable domain DSGVTQTPKHLITATGQRVTLRCSPRSGDLSVYWYQQSLDQGLQFLIQYYNGEERAKGNILERFSAQQFPDLHSELNLSSLELGDSALYFCASSVVAAPYNEQFFGPGTRLTVL.

As to this clonotype: Just one base apart from a much larger clone, this may be a read error. The CDR3 region is CSALTSGPSNEQYF. The CDR3 DNA reads TGCAGTGCCTTGACCAGCGGGCCCTCAAATGAGCAGTACTTC. The rearrangement links TRBV20-1 to TRBJ2-5; D may be TRBD2 (6 bases). The CDR3 has 14 residues. V was trimmed by 6 bases and J by 11 bases, leaving 25 bases between them. The V gene's germline CDR1 is DFQATT and CDR2 SNEGSKA (reference sequence).

This clonotype was counted a few times. The V and J genes are TRBV20-1 and TRBJ2-3; D uncertain. The V end was cut by 5 bases, the J end by 3 bases, with 15 bases between. The CDR3 is 14 residues long. Per the germline V gene, CDR1 is DFQATT and CDR2 is SNEGSKA (reference sequence). The CDR3 here is CSAPPSDETDTQYF. The CDR3 nucleotides are TGCAGTGCTCCCCCCTCCGACGAGACAGATACGCAGTATTTT.

This clonotype was seen more than once but under ten times. The chain combines TRBV20-1 with TRBJ1-2; the match to TRBD1 covers 7 bases. V lost 6 bases, J lost 0 bases, and 13 bases stayed unmatched. The CDR3 extends over 16 amino acids. The germline V gene encodes CDR1 DFQATT and CDR2 SNEGSKA (reference sequence). The DNA for the CDR3 is TGCAGTGCCAACTTAGGGGGCGCCGCGGCTAACTATGGCTACACCTTC. Translating it yields CSANLGGAAANYGYTF.

This clonotype occurred a few times. The chain carries TRBV5-1 and TRBJ2-7; D not resolved. The CDR3 extends over 13 amino acids. CDR1 is SGHRS and CDR2 is YFSETQ in the germline V gene. V was cut by 4 bases and J by 5 bases, with 13 bases left in between. The CDR3 loop is CASSPRRSHEQYF. For the CDR3, the DNA is TGCGCCAGCAGCCCCCGAAGGAGCCACGAGCAGTACTTC.

This clonotype was observed a few times. This sequence joins TRBV11-2 and TRBJ2-3; 8 nucleotides line up with TRBD2. Trimming cost V 0 bases and J 0 bases; bases outside gene matches: 5. Germline V lookup: CDR1 SGHAT, CDR2 FQNNGV. The CDR3 contains 17 residues. This CDR3 reads CASSLDLQRESTDTQYF. The CDR3 coding sequence is TGTGCCAGCAGCTTAGATCTCCAGCGGGAGAGCACAGATACGCAGTATTTT.

This chain uses TRBV28 with TRBJ1-2; D is unresolved. The CDR3 spans 13 residues. Germline CDR1 and CDR2: MDHEN and SYDVKM. Trimming shortened V by 1 base and J by 3 bases, and 6 bases separated the two germline ends. CDR3 amino acids: CASSLFGDYGYTF. CDR3 in DNA: TGTGCCAGCAGTTTATTTGGGGACTATGGCTACACCTTC.

Only one count was recorded for this clonotype. V usage is TRBV2 and J usage is TRBJ2-3, with TRBD2 identical over 9 bases. Looked up from germline, CDR1 is SNHLY and CDR2 is FYNNEI. J lost 8 bases, V lost 3 bases, and 12 bases had no gene match. The CDR3 is 16 amino acids. The CDR3 spells CASSDGTSGSRGTQYF. The CDR3 DNA reads as TGTGCCAGCAGTGACGGTACTAGCGGGTCGAGAGGTACGCAGTATTTT.

This clonotype was recorded a few times. The chain joins TRBV29-1 to TRBJ2-1, with 11 positions matching TRBD2. The junction had 11 bases not matched to a gene; V was cut back by 3 bases and J by 4 bases. The CDR3 runs to 17 residues. CDR1 and CDR2 (germline): SQVTM, ANQGSEA. Here the CDR3 reads CSVDGSRASGGYNEQFF. CDR3 nucleotides: TGCAGCGTTGATGGGTCTCGGGCTAGCGGGGGGTACAATGAGCAGTTCTTC.

This clonotype was recorded at least ten times. This rearrangement joins TRBV29-1 to TRBJ2-1, with TRBD2 identical over 11 bases. V was clipped by 8 bases and J by 2 bases; unmatched bases: 8. The CDR3 is 15 residues long. Germline V gene sequence: CDR1 SQVTM, CDR2 ANQGSEA. This CDR3 is CSPVLAGGPYNEQFF. DNA for the CDR3: TGCAGCCCCGTCCTAGCGGGGGGCCCCTACAATGAGCAGTTCTTC.

This clonotype has a count of ten or more. An end of the junction does not agree with germline; a read error may underlie this. The chain is built from TRBV2 and TRBJ2-1; TRBD1 is a possible D gene (6 bases). The CDR3 is 10 residues long. Germline loops: CDR1 SNHLY, CDR2 FYNNEI. CDR3 DNA sequence: TGCGCCAGCAGGGGAAATGAGCAGTTCTTC. Its protein is CASRGNEQFF.

The chain links TRBV12-3 or TRBV12-4 to TRBJ2-7, with D possibly being TRBD2 (5 bases). The CDR3 has 14 amino acids. V lost 3 bases to trimming and J lost 3 bases, with 12 bases between them. For the CDR3, the DNA is TGTGCCAGCAGTTTTGTAAGGGCGGGCTACGAGCAGTACTTC. Translation gives CASSFVRAGYEQYF.

This chain links TRBV6-6 with TRBJ1-2; possibly TRBD1 for D (5 bases). Germline CDR1 and CDR2: MNHNY and SVGAGI (reference sequence). This CDR3 spans 13 amino acids. V lost 6 bases to trimming and J lost 7 bases, with 15 bases between them. The CDR3 is CASRIGRDRGYTF. In DNA, the CDR3 is TGTGCCAGCAGGATCGGCAGGGATCGTGGCTACACCTTC.

This sequence joins TRBV7-9 and TRBJ2-3; 10 bases are shared with TRBD2. The J segment lost 1 base and the V segment lost 5 bases, leaving 9 bases of the junction unmatched. The CDR3 spans 17 residues. Germline V gene lookup returns CDR1 SEHNR and CDR2 FQNEAQ (reference sequence). The CDR3 sequence is CASSEDILAGGTDTQYF. CDR3 DNA sequence: TGTGCCAGCAGCGAAGACATCCTAGCGGGGGGCACAGATACGCAGTATTTT.

The chain links TRBV6-4 to TRBJ2-7; 9 bases fit TRBD1. TRBJ2-5 matches the DNA end more closely, so the J call is doubtful. This CDR3 comprises 14 residues. Germline CDR1 and CDR2: MRHNA and SNTAGT. CDR3 residues: CASSDGDRAETQYF. The DNA of the CDR3 is TGTGCCAGCAGTGACGGGGACAGGGCAGAGACCCAGTACTTC.

J is TRBJ2-1 and V is TRBV5-6, with TRBD1 identical over 8 bases. Germline V gene sequence: CDR1 SGHDT, CDR2 YYEEEE. The CDR3 is 16 residues long. After removal of 3 bases from V and 6 bases from J, the junction contained 11 bases not matched to a gene. CDR3 loop: CASSWGSWTGPNEQFF. In DNA form, the CDR3 reads TGTGCCAGCAGCTGGGGGTCTTGGACAGGGCCCAATGAGCAGTTCTTC.

V and J are TRBV29-1 and TRBJ2-2; 11 bases are a match to TRBD1. This CDR3 contains 14 residues. V dropped 6 bases and J dropped 7; count of bases not matched to a gene: 7. Germline V lookup: CDR1 SQVTM, CDR2 ANQGSEA. The CDR3 reads CSVGTGGIGGELFF. The CDR3 DNA reads as TGCAGCGTCGGGACAGGGGGTATTGGCGGGGAGCTGTTTTTT.

The gene calls are TRBV6-1 and TRBJ2-5, with D possibly matching TRBD1 (5 bases). The J call could be wrong; TRBJ2-7 is a better fit for the DNA end. Germline CDR1 reads MNHNS; CDR2 reads SASEGT. The CDR3 totals 15 residues. This CDR3 is CASSDRDSSYYEQYF. The DNA of the CDR3 is TGTGCCAGCAGTGATAGAGACAGTTCTTACTACGAGCAGTACTTC.

The chain joins TRBV14 to TRBJ2-6, with no clear D. Germline CDR1 and CDR2: SGHDN and FVKESK. This CDR3 is 16 amino acids long. The V end lost 5 bases, the J end lost 0 bases, and 11 bases lay between the germline ends. The CDR3 DNA is TGTGCCAGCAGCTACACAGAGATCTCTGGGGCCAACGTCCTGACTTTC. This translates into CASSYTEISGANVLTF.

The chain employs TRBV10-3 and TRBJ1-1, with D unclear. This CDR3 has 13 residues. CDR1 is ENHRY, CDR2 SYGVKD, per germline. The V gene lost 2 bases and the J gene lost 6 bases, with 10 bases spanning the gap. The CDR3 sequence: CAISEGQSSEAFF. In nucleotides, the CDR3 is TGTGCCATCAGTGAGGGGCAGTCATCTGAAGCTTTCTTT.